This TCR beta chain was retrieved from a study of response to subunit inactivated influenza vaccine. A single record per CDR3 protein comes from TCRdb applying MiXCR to the RT-PCR reads. The repertoire holds around 300,000 distinct CDR3 sequences, approximately 21% seen once, with 10% in the top ten. In this sample, this clonotype turned up a few times. The target antigen is unknown. Study conclusions and caveats: Researchers suggested that each seasonal influenza vaccination recruits few new T cells.

This receptor was taken from a man aged 50-75 years who received an inactivated influenza vaccine. Sample: PBMCs from blood, taken about 20 months after vaccination.

The CDR3 protein is CAISFGSLNSPLHF. CDR3 sequence (DNA): TGTGCCATCAGTTTCGGCAGTTTAAATTCACCCCTCCACTTT. The rearrangement uses TRBV10-3 and TRBJ1-6; D is ambiguous. CDR3 length equals 14 residues. V was trimmed by 5 bases and J by 7 bases, leaving 12 bases between them. CDR1 is ENHRY, CDR2 SYGVKD, per germline.